This T cell receptor beta chain was identified in a study of cytomegalovirus exposure and HLA in healthy donors. Method: immunoSEQ multiplex PCR; TCRdb's copy keeps in-frame clones and lacks some. The data contain 330,000 or so clones, roughly 90% of them singletons. The length of the CDR3 is 14 residues. V dropped 1 base and J dropped 3 bases, with 10 bases sitting between them. Germline lookup yields CDR1 SGHRS and CDR2 YFSETQ. This chain links TRBV5-1 with TRBJ2-5, with D possibly being TRBD2 (5 bases). The specimen sequenced was PBMCs. This receptor was obtained from a woman in her late teens or twenties in good health and CMV-seronegative. CDR3 nucleotide sequence: TGCGCCAGCAGCTTGATGGGAGAAGAAGAGACCCAGTACTTC. Protein product: CASSLMGEEETQYF.